This record concerns one T cell receptor beta chain sequence. Its antigen is unknown. The junction had 5 bases not matched to a gene; V was cut back by 8 bases and J by 2 bases. The CDR3 sequence is 13 residues long. Germline lookup yields CDR1 GTSNPN and CDR2 SVGIG (reference sequence). The PCR ran on 60 Vbeta and 13 Jbeta primers. The data were produced by immunoSEQ multiplex PCR, yet TCRdb's version contains in-frame clones alone and is incomplete. The sample has 150,000 to 200,000 clones, 75% to 90% seen once. These data originate in a study of cytomegalovirus exposure and HLA in healthy donors. Study results and limitations: Across all donors, roughly uniform sequencing depth was an assumption of the presence/absence analyses.

V usage is TRBV30 and J usage is TRBJ1-3; 8 nucleotides align to TRBD1. This clonotype was obtained from a woman aged 50 to 60 in good health and CMV-seropositive. Sequencing was carried out using PBMCs. The chain's CDR3 is CARQGIAGNTIYF. Here the CDR3 DNA reads TGTGCCAGACAGGGGATAGCTGGAAACACCATATATTTT.